Listed below are T cell receptor beta chains from one sample, sequenced in a study of response to subunit inactivated influenza vaccine. TCRdb independently ran MiXCR on the RT-PCR reads; one entry per CDR3 protein. The table lists more than 550,000 distinct CDR3 sequences, roughly 10% of them singletons, with more than 8.5% in the top ten. The sample consisted of PBMCs from blood, taken on the day of vaccination. These receptors were collected from a man aged 50 or older who received an inactivated influenza vaccine. The CDR3 runs from the conserved cysteine through the conserved F or W. Fields, in order: J gene, clone size, V gene, D gene, CDR3 length, CDR3 protein, CDR3 DNA. A D gene is named only where the DNA matches it firmly. Clone size is given for some rows only: seen once, a few or many times, or a class if the clone is expanded.

TRBJ1-2 | - | TRBV5-5 | - | 14 | CASSQTGYDYGYTF | TGTGCCAGCAGCCAAACAGGGTACGACTATGGCTACACCTTC
TRBJ1-2 | few | TRBV4-3 | - | 12 | CASSHTDYGYTF | TGCGCCAGCAGCCATACCGACTATGGCTACACCTTC
TRBJ2-2 | once | TRBV27 | - | 15 | CASSLGVMATGELFF | TGTGCCAGCAGTTTAGGGGTAATGGCCACCGGGGAGCTGTTTTTT
TRBJ2-1 | few | TRBV12-3/TRBV12-4 | - | 12 | CASSRLGVGQFF | TGTGCCAGCAGCCGTCTCGGGGTCGGGCAGTTCTTC
TRBJ2-7 | few | TRBV14 | - | 14 | CASSPTWSSYEQYF | TGTGCCAGCAGCCCGACGTGGAGCTCCTACGAGCAGTACTTC
TRBJ2-5 | few | TRBV6-1 | TRBD1 | 16 | CASSPLGDRQRETQYF | TGTGCCAGCAGCCCACTTGGGGACAGACAACGGGAGACCCAGTACTTC
TRBJ2-3 | - | TRBV21-1 | - | 15 | CASSKKGGARDTQYF | TGTGCCAGCAGCAAGAAAGGGGGGGCGCGTGATACGCAGTATTTT
TRBJ1-4 | - | TRBV4-2 | TRBD1 | 13 | CASSLDRGGRMFF | TGTGCCAGCAGCCTGGACAGGGGGGGCAGAATGTTTTTT
TRBJ2-7 | many | TRBV6-1 | - | 14 | CASTTRLGWREQYF | TGTGCCAGCACCACCCGGCTGGGTTGGCGCGAGCAGTACTTC
TRBJ2-4 | many | TRBV12-3/TRBV12-4 | TRBD2 | 14 | CASSLGGFQNIQYF | TGTGCCAGCAGTTTGGGGGGGTTCCAAAACATTCAGTACTTC
TRBJ2-1 | few | TRBV7-8 | TRBD2 | 14 | CASSLPSSGNAQFF | TGTGCCAGCAGCTTACCTTCTAGCGGGAATGCTCAATTCTTC
TRBJ2-4 | few | TRBV20-1 | TRBD2 | 15 | CSARTSGSQGDIQYF | TGCAGTGCTAGGACTAGCGGGAGCCAGGGGGACATTCAGTACTTC
TRBJ2-2 | many | TRBV6-2/TRBV6-3 | - | 14 | CASSPGRNTGELFF | TGTGCCAGCAGTCCAGGACGGAACACCGGGGAGCTGTTTTTT
TRBJ2-1 | few | TRBV4-3 | - | 18 | CASRKSLGQTSSYNEQFF | TGCGCCAGCAGAAAGTCGCTGGGGCAAACGAGCTCCTACAATGAGCAGTTCTTC
TRBJ1-4 | many | TRBV6-2/TRBV6-3 | TRBD1 | 16 | CASSPGQRTTNEKLFF | TGTGCCAGCAGTCCGGGACAGCGAACAACTAATGAAAAACTGTTTTTT
TRBJ2-5 | - | TRBV2 | - | 11 | CASSVEAVKNF | TGTGCCAGCAGTGTGGAGGCCGTCAAGAACTTC
TRBJ1-3 | - | TRBV7-9 | TRBD1 | 15 | CASILPGGSGNTIYF | TGTGCCAGCATACTCCCAGGGGGCTCTGGAAACACCATATATTTT
TRBJ1-1 | many | TRBV28 | - | 16 | CASSLVPGTLRTEAFF | TGTGCCAGCAGTTTAGTCCCGGGCACCCTGAGGACTGAAGCTTTCTTT
TRBJ1-1 | - | TRBV30 | - | 13 | CAWSVFGEGEAFF | TGTGCCTGGAGTGTATTCGGTGAGGGAGAAGCTTTCTTT
TRBJ2-7 | - | TRBV5-1 | TRBD1 | 15 | CASSLVRGRVYEQYF | TGCGCCAGCAGCTTGGTTAGGGGGCGAGTCTACGAGCAGTACTTC
TRBJ2-2 | - | TRBV6-1 | - | 13 | CAGGPRATGELFF | TGTGCCGGGGGACCTCGGGCTACCGGGGAGCTGTTTTTT
TRBJ2-2 | many | TRBV9 | - | 14 | CASSVGWLPGELFF | TGTGCCAGCAGCGTAGGTTGGTTACCCGGGGAGCTGTTTTTT
TRBJ2-3 | - | TRBV27 | TRBD2 | 17 | CASSSLRTSAGRDTQYF | TGTGCCAGCAGTTCCCTTCGGACTAGCGCGGGAAGAGATACGCAGTATTTT
TRBJ2-2 | few | TRBV5-1 | TRBD2 | 15 | CASSFSGKDTGELFF | TGCGCCAGCAGCTTCAGCGGGAAGGACACCGGGGAGCTGTTTTTT
TRBJ2-3 | few | TRBV7-9 | - | 15 | CASSPKTRLADTQYF | TGTGCCAGCAGCCCCAAGACTAGACTAGCAGATACGCAGTATTTT